Listed below are T cell receptor beta chains from one sample, sequenced in a study of blood T cell repertoires in COVID-19. The repertoire was sequenced with immunoSEQ multiplex PCR; TCRdb's copy has only in-frame clones and lacks some. This table holds approximately 290,000 clones, roughly 88% found once. The sequencing input was PBMCs or T cells enriched from blood (not recorded which). Receptors were obtained from a woman between 25 and 40 years old who had recovered from COVID-19. The CDR3 runs from the conserved cysteine through the conserved F or W. Fields, in order: clone size, D gene, J gene, V gene, CDR3 DNA, CDR3 protein. A D gene is named only where the DNA matches it firmly. Some rows mark clone size as missing; the rest say once, few, many or name a class of expanded clone.

>-|-|TRBJ2-1|TRBV6-5
TGTGCCAGTAAGGGACTCGACAGGGTGAATGAGCAGTTCTTC
CASKGLDRVNEQFF
>-|-|TRBJ2-5|TRBV6-2/TRBV6-3
TGTGCCAGCAGTTACCCCGGGGAGACCCAGTACTTC
CASSYPGETQYF
>-|-|TRBJ1-4|TRBV20-1
TGCAGTGCTAGTAGGAGGGGGGGTGAAAAACTGTTTTTT
CSASRRGGEKLFF
>-|-|TRBJ1-2|TRBV24-1
TGTGCCACCACACCCAGGGCAGTCTCTAACTATGGCTACACCTTC
CATTPRAVSNYGYTF
>-|-|TRBJ1-6|TRBV28
TGTGCCAGCAGGCCTGACAAGACCTATAATTCACCCCTCCACTTT
CASRPDKTYNSPLHF
>-|TRBD1|TRBJ1-4|TRBV15
TGTGCCACCAGCAGAGATCGGAGGGCAGGGGGTGAAAAACTGTTTTTT
CATSRDRRAGGEKLFF
>-|TRBD1|TRBJ1-6|TRBV7-2
TGTGCCAGCAGCTACAGGGGTGGTAATTCACCCCTCCACTTT
CASSYRGGNSPLHF
>-|TRBD2|TRBJ2-4|TRBV19
TGTGCCAGTAGTGGCTGGGGGACCCGGGGGGACATTCAGTACTTC
CASSGWGTRGDIQYF
>-|-|TRBJ1-2|TRBV7-9
TGTGCCAGCAGCTTAGCGCTGAGGGTGGACTATGGCTACACCTTC
CASSLALRVDYGYTF
>-|TRBD1|TRBJ1-3|TRBV19
TGTGCCAGCGGACAGGGCCGCTCTGGAAACACCATATATTTT
CASGQGRSGNTIYF
>-|-|TRBJ1-5|TRBV10-3
TGTGCCACCCGGGAGTTTAGGTCGGGTCAGCCCCAGCATTTT
CATREFRSGQPQHF
>-|-|TRBJ2-5|TRBV5-1
TGCGCCAGCAGCTCGACACTCCCAGGGGAGACCCAGTACTTC
CASSSTLPGETQYF
>-|TRBD1|TRBJ1-1|TRBV28
TGTGCCAGCAGTTTAGTTTCCGGGACAGCAGCCACTGAAGCTTTCTTT
CASSLVSGTAATEAFF
>-|-|TRBJ1-6|TRBV6-5
TGTGCCAGCACCCTAAATCCAGGCGGGTTCTCACCCCTCCACTTT
CASTLNPGGFSPLHF
>-|TRBD1|TRBJ2-1|TRBV15
TGTGCCACCAGCAGAGATGGGGACAGGTACAATGAGCAGTTCTTC
CATSRDGDRYNEQFF
>-|-|TRBJ1-3|TRBV5-4
TGTGCCAGCAGCCCGTCAGGGGCAGCTGGAAACACCATATATTTT
CASSPSGAAGNTIYF
>once|TRBD1|TRBJ2-3|TRBV27
TGTGCCAGCAGTTCCCGACAGGGTCGTCAAACAGATACGCAGTATTTT
CASSSRQGRQTDTQYF
>-|TRBD1|TRBJ2-3|TRBV10-3
TGTGCCATCAGGGACAGGAGCACAGATACGCAGTATTTT
CAIRDRSTDTQYF
>-|-|TRBJ1-2|TRBV30
TGTGCCACTTCAGGGGTAGTGGACTATGGCTACACCTTC
CATSGVVDYGYTF
>-|-|TRBJ1-2|TRBV28
TGTGCCAGCAAGAACAGGGCCTATGGCTACACCTTC
CASKNRAYGYTF
>-|TRBD1|TRBJ1-2|TRBV7-9
TGTGCCAGCAGCCCCACAGGGGGCGATGGTACCACCTTC
CASSPTGGDGTTF
>-|TRBD1|TRBJ2-2|TRBV6-4
TGTGCCAGCAGTGACGGGACAGGAGGGCCCCGGGAGCTGTTTTTT
CASSDGTGGPRELFF
>-|-|TRBJ2-7|TRBV6-5
TGTGCCAGCAGCCGTACTCAGGGTTTCTTCTACGAGCAGTACTTC
CASSRTQGFFYEQYF
>-|-|TRBJ1-2|TRBV6-5
TGTGCCAGCAGTTATTCGGGGGTAGGCTACACCTTC
CASSYSGVGYTF
>-|-|TRBJ1-4|TRBV20-1
TGCAGTGCTAGTGAGGGGGACACAAGGAGATATAATGAAAAACTGTTTTTT
CSASEGDTRRYNEKLFF
>-|TRBD1|TRBJ1-5|TRBV27
TGTGCCAGCAGTCCAGGGACAGGGGCTCAGCCCCAGCATTTT
CASSPGTGAQPQHF
>few|TRBD1|TRBJ1-1|TRBV12-3/TRBV12-4
TGTGCCAGCAGTCCCCGCGACAGGGGAGCTTTCTTT
CASSPRDRGAFF
>-|-|TRBJ2-1|TRBV7-8
TGTGCCAGCAGCCGCGGGGCGGGGCCTGGGGAAGAGCAGTTCTTC
CASSRGAGPGEEQFF
>-|-|TRBJ1-5|TRBV28
TGTGCCAGCAGTTTACGGGGGGCGAAAAAAAGCAATCAGCCCCAGCATTTT
CASSLRGAKKSNQPQHF
>-|TRBD1|TRBJ2-7|TRBV28
TGTGCCAGCATCGGGGCGGCCGGCAGGGGGTACGAGCAGTACTTC
CASIGAAGRGYEQYF
>-|-|TRBJ1-5|TRBV7-8
TGTGCCAGCAGCCCTCATACGGGGGTTAGCAATCAGCCCCAGCATTTT
CASSPHTGVSNQPQHF
>-|-|TRBJ2-3|TRBV27
TGTGCCAGCAGTTTATTTGAGACAGGAGCGAGCACAGATACGCAGTATTTT
CASSLFETGASTDTQYF
>few|-|TRBJ1-6|TRBV4-2
TGTGCCAGCAGCCAAGAAACCGGGACACGCCGGGCATCCCTCCACTTT
CASSQETGTRRASLHF